The present TCR beta chain was sequenced within a study of blood T cell repertoires in COVID-19. The method was immunoSEQ multiplex PCR; TCRdb's version includes in-frame clones alone and lacks a portion of them. The profile shows roughly 280,000 clones, more than 85% of them singletons. Germline CDR1 and CDR2: DFQATT and SNEGSKA (reference sequence). Trimming cost V 3 bases and J 3 bases, with 20 bases left between them. The CDR3 extends over 16 amino acids. This clone is a singleton in its sample. The chain links TRBV20-1 to TRBJ1-2, with TRBD1 as a possible D gene (5 bases). Sequenced input: PBMCs or T cells enriched from blood (not recorded which). The sequence was obtained from a man aged 35 to 55 who had been exposed to COVID-19. The CDR3 sequence: CSASKPLWGVDYGYTF. The CDR3, as DNA: TGCAGTGCTAGTAAACCCCTCTGGGGCGTTGACTATGGCTACACCTTC.